The 3 T cell receptor beta chains given below trace back to one sample, sequenced in a study of CD8 T cells in ankylosing spondylitis. Study observations and caveats: Characteristic of ankylosing spondylitis blood, it appeared, was a TCR beta motif comprising fewer than 10 highly homologous variants.

Their specific antigens are unknown. TCRdb redid the calling of the 5' RACE reads with MiXCR, one entry per CDR3 protein. This sample carries hundreds of thousands of distinct CDR3 sequences, 26% of them seen once, and the ten largest clones take over 0.8%. The specimen sequenced was blood, either unsorted or a sorted T cell fraction (not recorded which). These receptors all come from a male donor with ankylosing spondylitis.

The chain couples TRBV29-1 to TRBJ1-4; D gene uncertain. The length of the CDR3 is 14 residues. Germline loops: CDR1 SQVTM, CDR2 ANQGSEA. V gave up 4 bases and J gave up 8 bases, with 17 bases separating them. The CDR3 bases are TGCAGCGTTGGCTCGTTGGTCGCTCTGGAAAAACTGTTTTTT. Its translation is CSVGSLVALEKLFF.

V usage is TRBV5-1 and J usage is TRBJ1-6, with a possible D match to TRBD1 (5 bases). The CDR3 loop spans 15 amino acids. The germline V gene encodes CDR1 SGHRS and CDR2 YFSETQ. V was cut by 0 bases and J by 5 bases, with 9 bases left in between. CDR3 nucleotides: TGCGCCAGCAGCTTGGGCGGGACGGATAATTCACCCCTCCACTTT. Amino acids: CASSLGGTDNSPLHF.

The sample holds one count of this clonotype. The CDR3 sequence: CATSDTTTGADTQYF. DNA of the CDR3: TGTGCCACCAGTGATACCACTACAGGGGCCGATACGCAGTATTTT. The chain couples TRBV24-1 to TRBJ2-3, with 7 positions matching TRBD1. The germline CDR1 and CDR2 sequences are KGHDR and SFDVKD. Germline trimming cut 3 bases from V and 6 bases from J; bases unmatched to any gene: 8. The length of the CDR3 is 15 residues.